This T cell receptor (beta chain) was sequenced for a study of CD8 T cells in Susac syndrome. The RNA input was about 0.5 to 1 ug, and it was reverse transcribed with random hexamers. TCRdb processed the immunoSEQ multiplex PCR reads anew with MiXCR; each CDR3 protein has one entry. The sample yields hundreds of thousands of distinct CDR3 sequences, 92% seen once. Sequencing of TCR beta covered CD8+ and CD4+ T cells obtained from blood. Germline V gene lookup returns CDR1 SGHRS and CDR2 YFSETQ. V shed 3 bases, J shed 8 bases, and the junction held 11 bases outside the gene matches. The CDR3 extends over 16 amino acids.

V gene TRBV5-1 combines with J gene TRBJ2-1; 10 bases match TRBD2. The TCR sequence derives from a human donor with multiple sclerosis. What was sequenced was CD8+ T cells from PBMCs. CDR3 bases: TGCGCCAGCAGCTCGGGGTTAGCGGGGGGCTGGGATGAGCAGTTCTTC. It specifies CASSSGLAGGWDEQFF.